These 26 T cell receptor beta chains share one sample of origin, sequenced in a study of blood T cell repertoires in COVID-19. TCRdb keeps only in-frame clones here, not all; method: immunoSEQ multiplex PCR. The sample has about 16,000 clones; about nine tenths are singletons. The material sequenced was peripheral blood. The origin of the receptors is a man older than 75 with acute or convalescent COVID-19.

The CDR3 DNA is TGTGCCAGCAGCCCCCCCCGCACCTTC. It yields the protein CASSPPRTF. The V call is TRBV3-1 (or the pseudogene TRBV3-2), the J call TRBJ1-2; D is unclear. Trimming took off 4 bases at V and 13 bases at J, with 7 bases between the two ends. This CDR3 comprises 9 residues. Germline values: CDR1 LGHDT, CDR2 YNNKEL (reference sequence).

This clone was counted once. The V and J genes are TRBV6-5 and TRBJ2-2; D uncertain. The CDR3 consists of 11 residues. V was shortened by 2 bases and J by 7 bases, with 2 bases between the two germline ends. The germline V gene encodes CDR1 MNHEY and CDR2 SVGAGI. In nucleotides, the CDR3 is TGTGCCAGCAGTTACCTCGGGGAGCTGTTTTTT. This gives the protein CASSYLGELFF.

The chain couples TRBV3-1 (or the pseudogene TRBV3-2) to TRBJ1-2; tentative D call: TRBD1 (6 bases). The V gene lost 3 bases and the J gene lost 8 bases, with 16 bases spanning the gap. Germline loops: CDR1 LGHDT, CDR2 YNNKEL (reference sequence). This CDR3 is built from 14 residues. The CDR3 coding sequence is TGTGCCAGCAGCCAGTCAGGGGCGAGCCGGGGCTACACCTTC. This translates into CASSQSGASRGYTF.

The gene calls are TRBV3-1 (or the pseudogene TRBV3-2) and TRBJ1-1; a possible D gene is TRBD1 (5 bases). The CDR3 totals 15 residues. V lost 1 base and J 4 bases, leaving 13 bases between the germline ends. Per germline, CDR1 LGHDT and CDR2 YNNKEL (reference sequence). CDR3 amino acids: CASSQAAGSATEAFF. Written as DNA, the CDR3 is TGTGCCAGCAGCCAAGCGGCAGGGTCGGCCACTGAAGCTTTCTTT.

This clone was recorded only once. The chain uses TRBV27 and TRBJ1-1, with 8 bases fitting TRBD1. CDR1 is MNHEY and CDR2 is SMNVEV in the germline V gene (reference sequence). After removal of 8 bases from V and 6 bases from J, the junction contained 8 bases not matched to a gene. The CDR3 contains 13 residues. The CDR3: CASGPQGAAEAFF. The CDR3 DNA follows: TGTGCCAGCGGGCCCCAGGGGGCCGCTGAAGCTTTCTTT.

DNA for the CDR3: TGTGCCAGCAGCCCGGTTAACGGGGGGCCAGGAAACACCATATATTTT. Its translation is CASSPVNGGPGNTIYF. V and J are TRBV5-4 and TRBJ1-3; a weak D match, TRBD1 (6 bases). V shed 4 bases and J shed 4 bases, with 18 bases lying between them. CDR3 length equals 16 residues. Germline values: CDR1 SGHNT, CDR2 YYREEE (reference sequence).

This chain joins TRBV6-2 or TRBV6-3 and TRBJ1-1; the D gene is possibly TRBD1 (5 bases). Germline CDR1 MNHEY, CDR2 SVGEGT. Trimming took off 4 bases at V and 4 bases at J, with 16 bases between the two ends. The CDR3 consists of 15 residues. For the CDR3, the DNA is TGTGCCAGCAGTTCCTTCACATGGGGGGGCACTGAAGCTTTCTTT. As protein: CASSSFTWGGTEAFF.

The rearrangement uses TRBV6-6 and TRBJ1-4, with 7 bases that match TRBD1. The V gene end was trimmed by 5 bases and the J gene end by 3 bases; junction bases not matched to a gene: 0. The V gene's germline CDR1 is MNHNY and CDR2 SVGAGI (reference sequence). The CDR3 contains 13 residues. DNA for the CDR3: TGTGCCAGCAGTGACAGGGCTAATGAAAAACTGTTTTTT. Translation: CASSDRANEKLFF.

The chain uses TRBV6-1 and TRBJ2-7, with 9 bases that match TRBD1. From germline, CDR1 is MNHNS and CDR2 SASEGT. Germline trimming cut 3 bases from V and 0 bases from J; bases unmatched to any gene: 9. The CDR3 runs to 17 residues. The CDR3 loop is CASSDYGQGLGSYEQYF. For the CDR3, the DNA is TGTGCCAGCAGTGACTACGGACAGGGGTTGGGCTCCTACGAGCAGTACTTC.

The chain carries TRBV5-6 and TRBJ1-1, with no clear D. Trimming shortened V by 1 base and J by 6 bases, and 16 bases separated the two germline ends. The CDR3 length is 15 residues. Germline-derived CDR1 and CDR2 are SGHDT and YYEEEE. The CDR3 loop reads CASSLYLPSLPEAFF. The CDR3 DNA sequence: TGTGCCAGCAGCTTGTATCTCCCTAGCCTACCTGAAGCTTTCTTT.

This clone was picked up one time. The V call is TRBV6-5, the J call TRBJ1-2; D is uncertain. The CDR3 spans 12 residues. Germline V CDR1 and CDR2: MNHEY, SVGAGI. Deletions cut 6 bases from V and 8 bases from J, with 13 bases between. The CDR3 region is CASRGGPEGYTF. The CDR3 DNA reads TGTGCCAGCAGAGGAGGACCGGAGGGCTACACCTTC.

The V and J genes are TRBV29-1 and TRBJ1-5; no firm D call. CDR3 length: 13 residues. The V gene's germline CDR1 is SQVTM and CDR2 ANQGSEA. Trimming took off 7 bases at V and 2 bases at J, with 12 bases between the two ends. The CDR3 DNA reads TGCAGCGCCTCATTGAGGGGCAATCAGCCCCAGCATTTT. Amino acids: CSASLRGNQPQHF. The variable domain in full, with the rest retrieved from reference TRBV29-1 and TRBJ1-5, is SAVISQKPSRDICQRGTSLTIQCQVDSQVTMMFWYRQQPGQSLTLIATANQGSEATYESGFVIDKFPISRPNLTFSTLTVSNMSPEDSSIYLCSASLRGNQPQHFGDGTRLSIL.

The V gene is TRBV19, the J gene TRBJ1-5; 8 bases fit TRBD1. The CDR3 is made up of 15 amino acids. Germline-derived CDR1 and CDR2 are LNHDA and SQIVND (reference sequence). Trimming at V came to 10 bases and at J to 1 base, leaving 9 bases not matched to a gene. CDR3 sequence: CATKEGQVSNQPQHF. The CDR3 bases are TGTGCCACCAAGGAGGGACAGGTGAGCAATCAGCCCCAGCATTTT.

The chain has TRBV2 and TRBJ2-7, with TRBD1 matching over 9 bases. The V gene end was trimmed by 4 bases and the J gene end by 9 bases; junction bases not matched to a gene: 13. This CDR3 is built from 15 residues. From germline, CDR1 is SNHLY and CDR2 FYNNEI. The CDR3 here is CASSALDRGARGQYF. In DNA, the CDR3 is TGTGCCAGCAGTGCCCTGGACAGGGGCGCTCGGGGGCAGTACTTC.

The chain has TRBV5-5 and TRBJ2-1, with D maybe TRBD2 (6 bases). V was trimmed by 2 bases and J by 4 bases, leaving 13 bases between them. CDR1 is SGHKS and CDR2 is YYEKEE in the germline V gene (reference sequence). This CDR3 has 15 residues. The CDR3 bases are TGTGCCAGCAGCTTCCGGGACTCGGGGTACAATGAGCAGTTCTTC. Translation gives CASSFRDSGYNEQFF.

This chain connects TRBV6-5 to TRBJ1-2; D gene ambiguous. V dropped 6 bases and J dropped 4 bases, with 12 bases sitting between them. The CDR3 is made up of 13 amino acids. The germline V gene has CDR1 MNHEY and CDR2 SVGAGI. The CDR3 nucleotides are TGTGCCAGCAGGGAGGACGATACCTATGGCTACACCTTC. Translated: CASREDDTYGYTF.

This clone appeared a single time. The rearrangement joins TRBV2 to TRBJ1-1, with D perhaps TRBD1 (5 bases). This CDR3 spans 14 amino acids. Between the trimmed V and J ends, which lost 1 base and 8 bases, there was a span of 14 bases. Germline V CDR1 and CDR2: SNHLY, FYNNEI. The CDR3 region is CASSEGRADAEAFF. The CDR3 DNA follows: TGTGCCAGCAGTGAAGGCAGGGCCGATGCCGAAGCTTTCTTT.

The chain links TRBV2 to TRBJ1-4, with 7 positions matching TRBD1. Trimming took 7 bases from V and 6 from J; bases not matched to a gene: 8. The CDR3 length is 14 residues. CDR1 SNHLY and CDR2 FYNNEI come from the germline V gene. CDR3 region: CASIEARGDEKLFF. CDR3 in DNA: TGTGCCAGCATTGAGGCCAGGGGGGATGAAAAACTGTTTTTT. Together with reference TRBV2 and TRBJ1-4, the CDR3 gives the full variable domain: EPEVTQTPSHQVTQMGQEVILRCVPISNHLYFYWYRQILGQKVEFLVSFYNNEISEKSEIFDDQFSVERPDGSNFTLKIRSTKLEDSAMYFCASIEARGDEKLFFGSGTQLSVL.

The V and J genes are TRBV30 and TRBJ2-1; 15 positions agree with TRBD2. Germline V lookup: CDR1 GTSNPN, CDR2 SVGIG (reference sequence). J lost 6 bases, V lost 5 bases, and 2 bases had no gene match. The CDR3 runs 14 residues. CDR3 sequence reads: CAWVGLAGGNEQFF. The CDR3 DNA reads TGTGCCTGGGTGGGACTAGCGGGAGGCAATGAGCAGTTCTTC.

The chain links TRBV9 to TRBJ1-1; D is ambiguous. CDR3 size: 14 residues. Germline CDR1 is SGDLS and CDR2 is YYNGEE. Trimming left V 0 bases short and J 3 bases short, with 9 bases between. CDR3 amino acids: CASSVVGVDTEAFF. The CDR3 DNA reads as TGTGCCAGCAGCGTAGTAGGAGTAGACACTGAAGCTTTCTTT.

This chain connects TRBV7-6 to TRBJ1-3, with D perhaps TRBD1 (6 bases). Per germline, CDR1 SGHVS and CDR2 FNYEAQ. This CDR3 region has 16 residues. V was clipped by 5 bases and J by 0 bases, with 14 bases between them. The CDR3 here is CASSPQGLHSGNTIYF. CDR3 nucleotide sequence: TGTGCCAGCAGCCCACAGGGACTACACTCTGGAAACACCATATATTTT.

The chain joins TRBV6-5 to TRBJ1-1, with D uncertain. There are 12 residues in the CDR3. The V end lost 5 bases, the J end lost 7 bases, and 11 bases lay between the germline ends. The germline CDR1 and CDR2 sequences are MNHEY and SVGAGI. CDR3 sequence (DNA): TGTGCCAGCAGTCCCCTCGGGAATGAAGCTTTCTTT. Amino acid sequence: CASSPLGNEAFF.

The chain employs TRBV19 and TRBJ1-2; D call uncertain. With 5 bases removed from V and 0 bases from J, the gap between germline ends came to 10 bases. The germline V gene has CDR1 LNHDA and CDR2 SQIVND (reference sequence). The CDR3 totals 14 residues. In DNA, the CDR3 is TGTGCCAGTAGTCCCCAGGTAGCTAACTATGGCTACACCTTC. Its protein is CASSPQVANYGYTF. The full variable domain, with the rest looked up from reference TRBV19 and TRBJ1-2, is DGGITQSPKYLFRKEGQNVTLSCEQNLNHDAMYWYRQDPGQGLRLIYYSQIVNDFQKGDIAEGYSVSREKKESFPLTVTSAQKNPTAFYLCASSPQVANYGYTFGSGTRLTVV.

The rearrangement uses TRBV7-8 and TRBJ2-6; 8 positions match TRBD1. Germline V gives CDR1 SGHVS, CDR2 FQNEAQ. The junction had 4 bases not matched to a gene; V was cut back by 5 bases and J by 1 base. This CDR3 contains 16 residues. The CDR3 sequence: CASSVRQGSGANVLTF. DNA of the CDR3: TGTGCCAGCAGCGTCAGACAGGGGTCTGGGGCCAACGTCCTGACTTTC.

V is TRBV15 and J is TRBJ1-1, with 7 bases aligning to TRBD1. Germline lookup yields CDR1 LNHNV and CDR2 YYDKDF (reference sequence). This CDR3 comprises 12 residues. V shed 1 base and J 11 bases; nucleotides not matched to a gene: 4. The CDR3 region is CATSRAGTAAFF. The CDR3, as DNA: TGTGCCACCAGCAGAGCTGGGACAGCGGCTTTCTTT.

V usage is TRBV30 and J usage is TRBJ1-1; 8 bases are a match to TRBD1. The CDR3 covers 13 residues. Trimming cost V 8 bases and J 5 bases; bases outside gene matches: 10. CDR1 and CDR2 (germline): GTSNPN, SVGIG (reference sequence). In nucleotides, the CDR3 is TGTGCCGGGACTCAAGACAGGGGAACTGAAGCTTTCTTT. Encoded protein: CAGTQDRGTEAFF.